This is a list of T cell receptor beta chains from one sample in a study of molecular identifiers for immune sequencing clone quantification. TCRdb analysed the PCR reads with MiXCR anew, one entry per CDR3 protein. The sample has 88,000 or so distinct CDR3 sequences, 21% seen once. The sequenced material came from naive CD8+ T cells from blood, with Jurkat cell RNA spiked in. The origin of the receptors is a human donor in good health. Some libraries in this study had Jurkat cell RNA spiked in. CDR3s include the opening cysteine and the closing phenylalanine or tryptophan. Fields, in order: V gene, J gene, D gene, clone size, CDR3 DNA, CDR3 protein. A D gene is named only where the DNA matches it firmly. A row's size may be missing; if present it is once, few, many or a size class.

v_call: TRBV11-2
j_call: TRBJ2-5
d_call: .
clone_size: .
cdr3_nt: TGTGCCAGCAGCTTAGTTCCAGGGCTAGAAGAGACCCAGTACTTC
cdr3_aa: CASSLVPGLEETQYF

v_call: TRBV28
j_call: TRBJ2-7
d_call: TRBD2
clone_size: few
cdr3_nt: TGTGCCAGCAGTTTATTGGGCGGGGGCTCCTACGAGCAGTACTTC
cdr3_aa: CASSLLGGGSYEQYF

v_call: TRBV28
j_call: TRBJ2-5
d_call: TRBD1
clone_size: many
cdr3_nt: TGTGCCAGCAGCACTTCTACAGGGGTAGAGACCCAGTACTTC
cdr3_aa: CASSTSTGVETQYF

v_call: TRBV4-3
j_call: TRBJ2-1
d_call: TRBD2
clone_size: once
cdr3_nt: TGCGCCAGCAGCAACACGCGGGGGTCCTACAATGAGCAGTTCTTC
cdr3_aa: CASSNTRGSYNEQFF

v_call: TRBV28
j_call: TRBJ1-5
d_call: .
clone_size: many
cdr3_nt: TGTGCCAGCAGCCGGGACAAAAGTGCTCAGCCCCAGCATTTT
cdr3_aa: CASSRDKSAQPQHF

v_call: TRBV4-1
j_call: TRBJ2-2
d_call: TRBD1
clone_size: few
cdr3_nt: TGCGCCAGCAGCCAGTATACAGGGGGCGCAGGCACCGGGGAGCTGTTTTTT
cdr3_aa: CASSQYTGGAGTGELFF

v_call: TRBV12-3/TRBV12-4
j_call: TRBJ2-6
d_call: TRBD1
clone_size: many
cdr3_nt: TGTGCCAGCAGACACTCCCCCGGGACAGGGGATTTCTCTGGGGCCAACGTCCTGACTTTC
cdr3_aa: CASRHSPGTGDFSGANVLTF

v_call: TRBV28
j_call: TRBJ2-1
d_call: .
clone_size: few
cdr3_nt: TGTGCCAGCAGCGGGGTCCCTTACAATGAGCAGTTCTTC
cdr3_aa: CASSGVPYNEQFF

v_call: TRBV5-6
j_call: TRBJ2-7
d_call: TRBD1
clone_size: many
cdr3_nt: TGTGCCAGCAGCTTGTCCGGGACAGGGGGCTACGAGCAGTACTTC
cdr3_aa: CASSLSGTGGYEQYF

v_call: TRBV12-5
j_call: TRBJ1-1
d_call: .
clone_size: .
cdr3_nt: TGTGCTAGTGGTTTGTACCAGAACACTGAAGCTTTCTTT
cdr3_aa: CASGLYQNTEAFF

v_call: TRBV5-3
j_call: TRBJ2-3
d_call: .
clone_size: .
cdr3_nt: TGTGCCAGCAGCAATTGGGGCTCAGATACGCAGTATTTT
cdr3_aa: CASSNWGSDTQYF

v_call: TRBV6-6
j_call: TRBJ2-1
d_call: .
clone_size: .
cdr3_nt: TGTGCCAGCAGTTACTCGTTGGGGGAACTGGGGTACAATGAGCAGTTCTTC
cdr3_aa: CASSYSLGELGYNEQFF

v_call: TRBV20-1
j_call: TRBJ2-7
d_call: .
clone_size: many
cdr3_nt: TGCAGTGCTAGGGCCGGGAAGTCCTACGAGCAGTACTTC
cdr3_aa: CSARAGKSYEQYF

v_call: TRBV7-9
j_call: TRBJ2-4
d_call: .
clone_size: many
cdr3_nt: TGTGCCAGCAGCTCAACACGGGGGTACATTCAGTACTTC
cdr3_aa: CASSSTRGYIQYF

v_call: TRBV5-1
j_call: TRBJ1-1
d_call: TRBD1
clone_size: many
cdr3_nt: TGCGCCAGCAGCCGTGGGACAGGGGGCCGTCGTGGCACTGAAGCTTTCTTT
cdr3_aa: CASSRGTGGRRGTEAFF

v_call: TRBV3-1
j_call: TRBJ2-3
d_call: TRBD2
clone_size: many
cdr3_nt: TGTGCCAGCAGCCAATTCGGGGCTAGCGGGGGGGCCTTGGATACGCAGTATTTT
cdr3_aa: CASSQFGASGGALDTQYF

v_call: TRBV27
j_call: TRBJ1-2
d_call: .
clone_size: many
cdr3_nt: TGTGCCAGCAGTTTAGGGAGAGGGGGCTATGGCTACACCTTC
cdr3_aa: CASSLGRGGYGYTF

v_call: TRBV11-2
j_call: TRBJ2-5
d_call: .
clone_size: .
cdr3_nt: TGTGCCAGCAGCTTAGGCCGCCTAGCTGGACAAGAGACCCAGTACTTC
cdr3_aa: CASSLGRLAGQETQYF

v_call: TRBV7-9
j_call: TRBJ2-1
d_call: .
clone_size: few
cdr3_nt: TGTGCCAGCAGCTCCGGGAATGAGCAGTTCTTC
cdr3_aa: CASSSGNEQFF

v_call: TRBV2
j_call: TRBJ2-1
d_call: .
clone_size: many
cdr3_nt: TGTGCCAGCATCGAGAAGAGCTCCTACAATGAGCAGTTCTTC
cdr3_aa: CASIEKSSYNEQFF

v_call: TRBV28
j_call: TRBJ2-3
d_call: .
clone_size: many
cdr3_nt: TGTGCCAGCAGTTTTGGTATTAGCACAGATACGCAGTATTTT
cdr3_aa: CASSFGISTDTQYF

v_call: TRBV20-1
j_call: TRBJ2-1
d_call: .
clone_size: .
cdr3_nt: TGCAGTGCTAGAGACCTGACGGGAGAGATGGGAAATGAGCAGTTCTTC
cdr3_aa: CSARDLTGEMGNEQFF

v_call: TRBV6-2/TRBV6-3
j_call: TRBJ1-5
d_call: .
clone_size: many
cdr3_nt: TGTGCCAGCAGTTACGGCAGTCCCCAGGGGAGCAATCAGCCCCAGCATTTT
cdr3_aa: CASSYGSPQGSNQPQHF

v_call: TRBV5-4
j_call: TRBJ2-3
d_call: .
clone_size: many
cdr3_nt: TGTGCCAGCAGCTCCCACCCGATTACAGTCCACACTAGCACAGATACGCAGTATTTT
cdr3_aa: CASSSHPITVHTSTDTQYF

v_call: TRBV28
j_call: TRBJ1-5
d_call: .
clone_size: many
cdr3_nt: TGTGCCAGCAGTTATTCCGGCGACCACCGTCAGCCCCAGCATTTT
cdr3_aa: CASSYSGDHRQPQHF

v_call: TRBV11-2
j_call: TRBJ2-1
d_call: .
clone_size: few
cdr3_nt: TGTGCCAGCAGCTTGAGTGGGCCTATGGAGCAGTTCTTC
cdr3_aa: CASSLSGPMEQFF

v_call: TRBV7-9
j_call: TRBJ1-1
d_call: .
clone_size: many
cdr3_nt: TGTGCCAGCAGCCGTCCGGGGGTACCTGAAGCTTTCTTT
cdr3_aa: CASSRPGVPEAFF

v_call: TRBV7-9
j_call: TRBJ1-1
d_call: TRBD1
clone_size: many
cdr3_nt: TGTGCCAGCAGCTTAGCACGGACAGGGCCCACTGAAGCTTTCTTT
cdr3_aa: CASSLARTGPTEAFF

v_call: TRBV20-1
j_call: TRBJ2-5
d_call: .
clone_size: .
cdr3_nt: TGCAGTGCAAGAATAAGTCCGGAAGAGACCCAGTACTTC
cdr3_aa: CSARISPEETQYF

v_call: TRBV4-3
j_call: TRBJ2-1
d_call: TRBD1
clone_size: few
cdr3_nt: TGCGCCAGCAGCCGATTGGGGACAGGGGCGAAAAATGAGCAGTTCTTC
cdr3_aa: CASSRLGTGAKNEQFF

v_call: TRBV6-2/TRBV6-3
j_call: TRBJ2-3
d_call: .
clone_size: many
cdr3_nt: TGTGCCAGCAGTTACTCTCCCATCGGGGAATACACAGATACGCAGTATTTT
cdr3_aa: CASSYSPIGEYTDTQYF

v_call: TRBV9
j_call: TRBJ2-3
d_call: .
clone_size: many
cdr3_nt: TGTGCCAGCAGCCCGCGACAGATTTTCACAGATACGCAGTATTTT
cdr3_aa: CASSPRQIFTDTQYF

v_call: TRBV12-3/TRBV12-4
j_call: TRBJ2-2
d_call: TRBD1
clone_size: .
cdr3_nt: TGTGCCAGCAGTTCTGACAGGGCCGGCGGGGAGCTGTTTTTT
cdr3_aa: CASSSDRAGGELFF

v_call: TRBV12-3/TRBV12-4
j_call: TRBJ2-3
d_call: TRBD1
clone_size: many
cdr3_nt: TGTGCCAGCAGTTTCGAGGACAGGGCCACAGATACGCAGTATTTT
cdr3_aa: CASSFEDRATDTQYF

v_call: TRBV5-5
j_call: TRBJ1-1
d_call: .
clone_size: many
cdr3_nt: TGTGCCAGCAGCCTCGAAAGTCTGACAGACTGGAACACTGAAGCTTTCTTT
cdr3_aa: CASSLESLTDWNTEAFF

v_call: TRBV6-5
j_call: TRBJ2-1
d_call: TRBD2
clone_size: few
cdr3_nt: TGTGCCAGCAGTTACTCACCAAGCGGGAGCATTTATGAGCAGTTCTTC
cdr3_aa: CASSYSPSGSIYEQFF

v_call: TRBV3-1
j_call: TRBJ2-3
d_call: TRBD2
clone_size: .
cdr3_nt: TGTGCCAGCACGGGACTAGCGGGGGGGCCAGATACGCAGTATTTT
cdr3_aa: CASTGLAGGPDTQYF

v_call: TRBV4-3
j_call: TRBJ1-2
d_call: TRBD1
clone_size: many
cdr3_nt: TGCGCCAGCAGCCAAGATACAGGGGACAACTATGGCTACACCTTC
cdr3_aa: CASSQDTGDNYGYTF

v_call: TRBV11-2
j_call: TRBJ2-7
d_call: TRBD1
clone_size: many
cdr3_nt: TGTGCCAGCAGCTCCTCAGGGGGCTACGAGCAGTACTTC
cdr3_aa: CASSSSGGYEQYF

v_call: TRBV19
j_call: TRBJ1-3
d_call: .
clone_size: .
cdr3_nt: TGTGCCAGTAGTATGGACAACAGCTCTGGAAACACCATATATTTT
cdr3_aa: CASSMDNSSGNTIYF

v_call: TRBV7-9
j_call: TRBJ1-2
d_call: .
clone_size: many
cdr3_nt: TGTGCCAGCAGCCGTGCACAGGAATCTGGCTACACCTTC
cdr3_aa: CASSRAQESGYTF

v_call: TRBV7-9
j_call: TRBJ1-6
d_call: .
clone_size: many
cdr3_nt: TGTGCCAGCAGCTTAGAAGGGGTACTGCTCCTGGGATCACCCCTCCACTTT
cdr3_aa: CASSLEGVLLLGSPLHF

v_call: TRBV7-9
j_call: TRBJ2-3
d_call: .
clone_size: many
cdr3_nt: TGTGCCAGCAGCCCCCTGGGGGGGCAGGGGGTCACAGATACGCAGTATTTT
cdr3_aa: CASSPLGGQGVTDTQYF

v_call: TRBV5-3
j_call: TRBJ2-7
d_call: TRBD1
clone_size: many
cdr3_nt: TGTGCCAGCAGCTTAGCGTACAGGGGGCACTACGAGCAGTACTTC
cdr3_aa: CASSLAYRGHYEQYF

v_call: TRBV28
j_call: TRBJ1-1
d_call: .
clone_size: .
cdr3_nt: TGTGCCAGCAGTTTTTTGGGGGGTTCCCCTGAAGCTTTCTTT
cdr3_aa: CASSFLGGSPEAFF

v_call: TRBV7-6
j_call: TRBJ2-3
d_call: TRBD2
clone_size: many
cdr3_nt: TGTGCCAGCAGCCCGGCGGGGGGCTCAGATACGCAGTATTTT
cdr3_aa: CASSPAGGSDTQYF

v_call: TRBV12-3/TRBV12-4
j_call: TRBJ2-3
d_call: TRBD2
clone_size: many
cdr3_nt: TGTGCCAGCAGTCTTCACGGGGGGACGCAGTATTTT
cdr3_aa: CASSLHGGTQYF

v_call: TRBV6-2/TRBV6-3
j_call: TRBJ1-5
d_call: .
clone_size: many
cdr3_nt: TGTGCCAGCAGTACACCGACAGAACCGTATCAGCCCCAGCATTTT
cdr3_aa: CASSTPTEPYQPQHF